Following are 32 T cell receptor beta chains from one sample sequenced in a study of blood T cell repertoires in COVID-19. Produced via immunoSEQ multiplex PCR; TCRdb's table is partial and in-frame only. The sample records about 61,000 clones, roughly 91% being singletons. Input material: peripheral blood. These receptors were obtained from a human donor in a cohort sampled during active COVID-19.

The chain recombines TRBV7-2 with TRBJ1-5; D might be TRBD1 (5 bases). The CDR3 has 15 amino acids. The germline V gene has CDR1 SGHTA and CDR2 FQGNSA. V was clipped by 2 bases and J by 6 bases, with 14 bases between them. CDR3 DNA sequence: TGTGCCAGCAGCTTAAGTGGGGGGATGGGTCAGCCCCAGCATTTT. This sequence encodes CASSLSGGMGQPQHF.

This clone came up a few times. The rearrangement links TRBV5-5 to TRBJ2-6; TRBD1 matches 7 bases. This CDR3 has 16 amino acids. Germline V CDR1 and CDR2: SGHKS, YYEKEE (reference sequence). J was trimmed by 2 bases and V by 7 bases; bases with no gene match: 9. CDR3 sequence: CASPPRQGTGANVLTF. The CDR3 nucleotides read TGTGCCAGCCCGCCCCGACAGGGAACTGGGGCCAACGTCCTGACTTTC.

The chain couples TRBV27 to TRBJ1-2, with a weak D call TRBD1 (5 bases). Germline CDR1 reads MNHEY; CDR2 reads SMNVEV (reference sequence). The CDR3 length is 15 residues. The V and J ends lost 7 bases and 2 bases respectively, with 17 bases between them. As DNA, the CDR3 is TGTGCCAGCACTACGAACTTTAAGGGGAACTATGGCTACACCTTC. Protein sequence: CASTTNFKGNYGYTF.

J is TRBJ2-7 and V is TRBV3-1 (or the pseudogene TRBV3-2); weak D call: TRBD2 (5 bases). CDR3 length: 15 amino acids. CDR1 LGHDT and CDR2 YNNKEL come from the germline V gene (reference sequence). With 0 bases removed from V and 3 bases from J, the gap between germline ends came to 12 bases. CDR3 coding DNA: TGTGCCAGCAGCCAAGATATGCCGGGGAACTACGAGCAGTACTTC. Translated: CASSQDMPGNYEQYF.

The V call is TRBV5-1, the J call TRBJ2-5, with D possibly TRBD2 on 6 matching bases. CDR3 length: 14 residues. Germline CDR1 is SGHRS and CDR2 is YFSETQ. The V and J ends lost 4 bases and 0 bases respectively, with 10 bases between them. CDR3 sequence: CASSGGSYQETQYF. The DNA for the CDR3 is TGCGCCAGCAGCGGGGGGTCGTACCAAGAGACCCAGTACTTC.

The chain combines TRBV7-9 with TRBJ1-1; 7 nucleotides agree with TRBD1. The CDR3 spans 19 residues. Germline CDR1 and CDR2: SEHNR and FQNEAQ (reference sequence). Unmatched junction bases numbered 23, after V lost 5 bases and J lost 5 bases. The CDR3 loop reads CASSPPYGTRGLEETEAFF. CDR3 bases: TGTGCCAGCAGCCCTCCTTATGGGACCAGGGGGTTGGAGGAAACTGAAGCTTTCTTT.

The V gene is TRBV5-1, the J gene TRBJ1-4; D uncertain. V shed 0 bases and J shed 2 bases, with 11 bases lying between them. This CDR3 is 16 amino acids long. The germline V gene encodes CDR1 SGHRS and CDR2 YFSETQ. The CDR3 region is CASSLGDRGTNEKLFF. The CDR3 DNA reads TGCGCCAGCAGCTTGGGAGACCGGGGTACTAATGAAAAACTGTTTTTT.

The CDR3 nucleotides are TGTGCCAGCAGCAATGGACAGGGGCGTTACAATGAGCAGTTCTTC. Translation gives CASSNGQGRYNEQFF. The chain carries TRBV21-1 and TRBJ2-1; whether TRBD1, the table's D call, matches the DNA was not checked. TRBV21-1 is shown as a pseudogene. CDR3 size: 15 residues.

Only one count was recorded for this clone. CDR3 DNA sequence: TGTGCCAGTAAGACGGGGACAGGGGGCACCCATCAGCCCCAGCATTTT. This sequence encodes CASKTGTGGTHQPQHF. The V and J genes are TRBV19 and TRBJ1-5, with 12 bases matching TRBD1. The CDR3 runs 16 residues. J was trimmed by 5 bases and V by 7 bases; bases with no gene match: 9. Germline CDR1 is LNHDA and CDR2 is SQIVND (reference sequence).

This chain joins TRBV5-1 and TRBJ1-1; D remains ambiguous. Germline-derived CDR1 and CDR2 are SGHRS and YFSETQ. Trimming cost V 3 bases and J 0 bases, with 21 bases left between them. CDR3 length equals 18 residues. CDR3 in DNA: TGCGCCAGCAGCTCCCATGTCACACGCTCTCTCCTGAACACTGAAGCTTTCTTT. This encodes CASSSHVTRSLLNTEAFF.

The rearrangement uses TRBV6-4 and TRBJ2-5; D might be TRBD2 (6 bases). V was clipped by 2 bases and J by 4 bases, with 20 bases between them. CDR3 length: 17 residues. CDR1 MRHNA and CDR2 SNTAGT come from the germline V gene. CDR3 protein: CASSDLPRRGQGETQYF. The CDR3 nucleotides read TGTGCCAGCAGTGACCTCCCCCGGAGGGGCCAGGGAGAGACCCAGTACTTC.

The J gene is TRBJ2-3, the V gene TRBV19; TRBD2 matches at 7 bases. Trimming removed 9 bases from V and 6 bases from J; junction bases left unmatched: 9. The CDR3 loop spans 13 amino acids. The germline gives CDR1 LNHDA, CDR2 SQIVND (reference sequence). The CDR3 sequence: CASRRSGTDTQYF. Written as DNA, the CDR3 is TGTGCCAGCCGACGGAGCGGGACTGATACGCAGTATTTT.

The chain recombines TRBV25-1 with TRBJ1-2, with D unresolved. The CDR3 spans 14 residues. Germline V gene data show CDR1 as MGHDK and CDR2 as SYGVNS. Between the trimmed V and J ends, which lost 6 bases and 7 bases, there was a span of 18 bases. CDR3 sequence (DNA): TGTGCCAGCAGGGATACCGGCGGGCGGGGTGGCTACACCTTC. It encodes CASRDTGGRGGYTF.

Here the CDR3 reads CASSLLRTGWDGYTF. The CDR3 DNA sequence: TGTGCCAGCAGTTTATTAAGGACAGGGTGGGATGGCTACACCTTC. The chain recombines TRBV28 with TRBJ1-2; 8 bases agree with TRBD1. Losses at the gene ends were 1 base for V and 6 bases for J; bases not matched to a gene: 7. The CDR3 totals 15 residues. CDR1 and CDR2 from the germline V gene are MDHEN and SYDVKM.

V is TRBV5-4 and J is TRBJ2-1, with D perhaps TRBD1 (5 bases). The CDR3 contains 13 residues. Germline assignment: CDR1 SGHNT and CDR2 YYREEE (reference sequence). Trimming removed 3 bases from V and 6 bases from J, with 10 bases in between. CDR3: CASSSPGFNEQFF. CDR3 bases: TGTGCCAGCAGCTCCCCAGGGTTCAATGAGCAGTTCTTC.

The rearrangement links TRBV4-2 to TRBJ2-3, with D hard to call. The CDR3 is 16 residues long. The germline V and J ends were trimmed by 1 base and 0 bases, with 11 bases remaining between them. Germline assignment: CDR1 LGHNA and CDR2 YNFKEQ. CDR3 DNA sequence: TGTGCCAGCAGCCAAGTTTCTACTCCTAGCACAGATACGCAGTATTTT. Translation gives CASSQVSTPSTDTQYF.

The genes are TRBV5-1 and TRBJ2-7; 11 bases fit TRBD1. CDR1 SGHRS and CDR2 YFSETQ come from the germline V gene. The junction had 3 bases not matched to a gene; V was cut back by 0 bases and J by 7 bases. There are 14 residues in the CDR3. CDR3 amino acids: CASSLGTGGGEQYF. The CDR3 coding sequence is TGCGCCAGCAGCTTGGGGACAGGGGGCGGTGAGCAGTACTTC.

The chain has TRBV6-6 and TRBJ1-4; 8 bases fit TRBD1. Germline CDR1 and CDR2: MNHNY and SVGAGI (reference sequence). The V and J ends lost 2 bases and 8 bases, in that order; junction bases with no gene match: 10. The CDR3 consists of 16 residues. CDR3 loop: CASSYPWTGIIEKLFF. CDR3 DNA sequence: TGTGCCAGCAGTTACCCTTGGACAGGGATAATAGAAAAACTGTTTTTT.

This chain connects TRBV2 to TRBJ2-5, with 11 bases identical to TRBD1. The CDR3 covers 15 residues. Germline values: CDR1 SNHLY, CDR2 FYNNEI. With V trimmed by 5 bases and J by 4 bases, 6 bases remained unmatched. CDR3 in DNA: TGTGCCAGCAGTTCTTATGGACAGGGGGCAGAGACCCAGTACTTC. Encoded protein: CASSSYGQGAETQYF.

The chain carries TRBV6-6 and TRBJ1-5, with 8 bases matching TRBD1. The ends lost 6 bases at V and 1 base at J; junction bases unmatched: 2. Germline lookup yields CDR1 MNHNY and CDR2 SVGAGI (reference sequence). The CDR3 has 14 residues. CDR3 amino acids: CASSRTGSNQPQHF. The CDR3 nucleotides are TGTGCCAGCAGCCGGACAGGGAGCAATCAGCCCCAGCATTTT.

This clone has only one observation. This chain uses TRBV16 with TRBJ1-1; TRBD1 is a possible D gene (5 bases). The germline V gene encodes CDR1 KGHSY and CDR2 FQNENV. The CDR3 extends over 15 amino acids. Trimming stripped 0 bases from V and 5 bases from J, with 13 bases between. The CDR3, as DNA: TGTGCCAGCAGCCAATCAATCAGTCAGGGAACTGAAGCTTTCTTT. Translated: CASSQSISQGTEAFF.

This clone occurred once. CDR3 in amino acids: CASSLMGGIRWNTEAFF. For the CDR3, the DNA is TGTGCCAGCAGCTTAATGGGGGGGATAAGGTGGAACACTGAAGCTTTCTTT. The genes are TRBV7-2 and TRBJ1-1, with D perhaps matching TRBD1 (5 bases). The ends were cut back, 2 bases at V and 1 base at J, with 17 bases in the middle. The length of the CDR3 is 17 residues. The germline V gene has CDR1 SGHTA and CDR2 FQGNSA.

The V call is TRBV5-1, the J call TRBJ2-2, with TRBD2 identical over 12 bases. CDR3 length: 14 residues. Germline V gives CDR1 SGHRS, CDR2 YFSETQ. The junction had 2 bases not matched to a gene; V was cut back by 4 bases and J by 7 bases. The CDR3 loop is CASSQLAGGGELFF. The CDR3 nucleotides read TGCGCCAGCAGCCAACTAGCGGGGGGCGGGGAGCTGTTTTTT.

The chain uses TRBV12-5 and TRBJ1-5; 8 nucleotides agree with TRBD1. Germline lookup yields CDR1 LGHNT and CDR2 FRNRAP. CDR3 length: 15 amino acids. Trimming cost V 2 bases and J 6 bases; bases outside gene matches: 6. CDR3 nucleotides: TGTGCTAGTGGTTTGAAAGGACAGGGAGGTCAGCCCCAGCATTTT. As protein: CASGLKGQGGQPQHF. Drawing the rest from reference TRBV12-5 and TRBJ1-5, the complete variable domain is DARVTQTPRHKVTEMGQEVTMRCQPILGHNTVFWYRQTMMQGLELLAYFRNRAPLDDSGMPKDRFSAEMPDATLATLKIQPSEPRDSAVYFCASGLKGQGGQPQHFGDGTRLSIL.

V and J are TRBV11-1 and TRBJ1-1, with D perhaps matching TRBD1 (5 bases). The CDR3 runs 14 residues. Germline values: CDR1 SGHAT, CDR2 FQDESV (reference sequence). V lost 3 bases and J lost 1, with 9 bases in between. CDR3 protein: CASSFTGENTEAFF. CDR3 in DNA: TGTGCCAGCAGCTTTACAGGAGAGAACACTGAAGCTTTCTTT.

V is TRBV25-1 and J is TRBJ2-7; 12 nucleotides line up with TRBD2. The CDR3 is 13 amino acids. CDR1 is MGHDK and CDR2 is SYGVNS in the germline V gene. The junction had 0 bases not matched to a gene; V was cut back by 6 bases and J by 3 bases. The CDR3 DNA is TGTGCCAGCAGGGGACTAGCGGGCTACGAGCAGTACTTC. Residues: CASRGLAGYEQYF.

CDR3 DNA: TGTGCCAGCAGACGCCACTTATATGCAGATACGCAGTATTTT. It yields the protein CASRRHLYADTQYF. This rearrangement joins TRBV21-1 to TRBJ2-3; the table's D call, TRBD2, has no DNA check behind it. TRBV21-1 is a listed pseudogene. The CDR3 runs to 14 residues.

The chain has TRBV28 and TRBJ1-5, with D hard to call. V shed 10 bases and J shed 1 base, with 14 bases lying between them. CDR1 is MDHEN and CDR2 is SYDVKM in the germline V gene. CDR3 length equals 14 residues. The CDR3 nucleotides read TGTGCCACCCTTTGGGAGGGCAGCAATCAGCCCCAGCATTTT. It encodes CATLWEGSNQPQHF.

This chain connects TRBV2 to TRBJ2-3; TRBD1 aligns across 12 bases. The CDR3 consists of 16 residues. V lost 4 bases and J lost 3; bases outside the gene matches: 5. The V gene's germline CDR1 is SNHLY and CDR2 FYNNEI. CDR3 residues: CASSGGQGARTDTQYF. CDR3 bases: TGTGCCAGCAGTGGGGGACAGGGGGCGAGAACAGATACGCAGTATTTT.

The table lists this clone with a count of one. This chain uses TRBV7-2 with TRBJ1-3; D is undetermined. The germline gives CDR1 SGHTA, CDR2 FQGNSA. This CDR3 region has 12 residues. Trimming pared 5 bases from V and 4 bases from J, leaving 6 bases between. In DNA, the CDR3 is TGTGCCAGCAGCCCCCAGGGAAACACCATATATTTT. Translating gives CASSPQGNTIYF.

The rearrangement uses TRBV19 and TRBJ1-5; 8 bases agree with TRBD1. J was trimmed by 6 bases and V by 7 bases; bases with no gene match: 11. The CDR3 is made up of 15 amino acids. The germline CDR1 and CDR2 sequences are LNHDA and SQIVND (reference sequence). The CDR3 DNA is TGTGCCAGTAAATTAGGGCAGGGGGCGGTTCAGCCCCAGCATTTT. This sequence encodes CASKLGQGAVQPQHF.

This clone has just one count. As DNA, the CDR3 is TGTGCCAGCAGTTTCGGGACTAGCGGATTCACAGATACGCAGTATTTT. Translated: CASSFGTSGFTDTQYF. J is TRBJ2-3 and V is TRBV6-5; the match to TRBD2 covers 11 bases. Losses at the gene ends were 4 bases for V and 2 bases for J; bases not matched to a gene: 5. The length of the CDR3 is 16 residues. Per the germline V gene, CDR1 is MNHEY and CDR2 is SVGAGI.